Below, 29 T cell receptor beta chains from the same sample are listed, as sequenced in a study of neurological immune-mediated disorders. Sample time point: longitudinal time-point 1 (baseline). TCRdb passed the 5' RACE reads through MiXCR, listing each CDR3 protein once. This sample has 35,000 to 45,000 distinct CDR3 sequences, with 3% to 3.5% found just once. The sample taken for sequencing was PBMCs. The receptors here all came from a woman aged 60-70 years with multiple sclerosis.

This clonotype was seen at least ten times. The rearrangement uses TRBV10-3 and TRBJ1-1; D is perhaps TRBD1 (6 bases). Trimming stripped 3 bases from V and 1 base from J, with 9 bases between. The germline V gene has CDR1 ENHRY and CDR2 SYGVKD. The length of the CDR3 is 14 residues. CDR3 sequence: CAISDRQANTEAFF. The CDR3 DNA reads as TGTGCCATCAGTGACCGACAGGCGAACACTGAAGCTTTCTTT.

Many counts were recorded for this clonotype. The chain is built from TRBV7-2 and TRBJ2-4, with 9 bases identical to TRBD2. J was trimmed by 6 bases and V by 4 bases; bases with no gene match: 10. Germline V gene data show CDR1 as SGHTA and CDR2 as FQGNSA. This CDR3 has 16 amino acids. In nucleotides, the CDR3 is TGTGCCAGCAGCTGGACCGGGACTAGCCGTAGAAACATTCAGTACTTC. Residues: CASSWTGTSRRNIQYF. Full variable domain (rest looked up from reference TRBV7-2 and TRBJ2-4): GAGVSQSPSNKVTEKGKDVELRCDPISGHTALYWYRQSLGQGLEFLIYFQGNSAPDKSGLPSDRFSAERTGGSVSTLTIQRTQQEDSAVYLCASSWTGTSRRNIQYFGAGTRLSVL.

The CDR3 protein is CASSDRGVTEAFF. The CDR3 nucleotides are TGCGCCAGCAGTGACCGCGGGGTCACTGAAGCTTTCTTT. V is TRBV10-1 and J is TRBJ1-1; D ambiguous. The CDR3 runs to 13 residues. Trimming took off 3 bases at V and 4 bases at J, with 9 bases between the two ends. Germline loops: CDR1 WNHNN, CDR2 SYGVQD (reference sequence).

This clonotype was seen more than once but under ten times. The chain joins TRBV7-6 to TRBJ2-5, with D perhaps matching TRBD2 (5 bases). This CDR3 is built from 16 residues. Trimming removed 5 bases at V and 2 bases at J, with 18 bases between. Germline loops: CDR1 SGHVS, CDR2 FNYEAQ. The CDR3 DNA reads TGTGCCAGCAGCCTTTACGCAGCGGCGAGACAAGAGACCCAGTACTTC. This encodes CASSLYAAARQETQYF. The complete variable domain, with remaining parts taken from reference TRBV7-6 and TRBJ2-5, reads GAGVSQSPRYKVTKRGQDVALRCDPISGHVSLYWYRQALGQGPEFLTYFNYEAQQDKSGLPNDRFSAERPEGSISTLTIQRTEQRDSAMYRCASSLYAAARQETQYFGPGTRLLVL.

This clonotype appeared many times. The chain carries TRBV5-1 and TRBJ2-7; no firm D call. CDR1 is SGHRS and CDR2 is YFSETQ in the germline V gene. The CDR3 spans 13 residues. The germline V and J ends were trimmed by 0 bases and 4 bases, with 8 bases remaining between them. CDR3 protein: CASSLEGGYEQYF. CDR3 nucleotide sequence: TGCGCCAGCAGCTTGGAGGGTGGGTACGAGCAGTACTTC.

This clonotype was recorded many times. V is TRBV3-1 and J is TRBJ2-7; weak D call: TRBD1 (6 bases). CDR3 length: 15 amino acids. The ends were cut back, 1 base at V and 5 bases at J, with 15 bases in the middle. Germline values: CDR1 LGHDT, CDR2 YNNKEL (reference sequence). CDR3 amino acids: CASSQAPGVLDEQYF. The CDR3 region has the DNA TGTGCCAGCAGCCAAGCTCCAGGGGTGCTCGACGAGCAGTACTTC.

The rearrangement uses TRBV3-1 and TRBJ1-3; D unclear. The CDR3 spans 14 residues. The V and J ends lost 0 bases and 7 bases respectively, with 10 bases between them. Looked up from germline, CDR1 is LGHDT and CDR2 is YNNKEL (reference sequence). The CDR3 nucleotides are TGTGCCAGCAGCCAAGAATCCCCCGGCAACACCATATATTTT. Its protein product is CASSQESPGNTIYF.

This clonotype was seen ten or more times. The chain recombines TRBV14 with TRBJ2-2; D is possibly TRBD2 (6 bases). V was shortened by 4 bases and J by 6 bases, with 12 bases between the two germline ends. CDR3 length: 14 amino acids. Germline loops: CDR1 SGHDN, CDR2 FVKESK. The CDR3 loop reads CASSPKWGAGELFF. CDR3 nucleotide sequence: TGTGCCAGCAGCCCGAAGTGGGGGGCCGGGGAGCTGTTTTTT. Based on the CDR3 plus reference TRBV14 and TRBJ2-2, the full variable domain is EAGVTQFPSHSVIEKGQTVTLRCDPISGHDNLYWYRRVMGKEIKFLLHFVKESKQDESGMPNNRFLAERTGGTYSTLKVQPAELEDSGVYFCASSPKWGAGELFFGEGSRLTVL.

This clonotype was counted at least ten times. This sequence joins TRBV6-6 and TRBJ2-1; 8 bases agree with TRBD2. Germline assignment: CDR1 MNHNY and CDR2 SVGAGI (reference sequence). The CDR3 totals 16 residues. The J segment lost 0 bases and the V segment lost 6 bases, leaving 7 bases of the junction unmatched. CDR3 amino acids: CASRNGGGSSYNEQFF. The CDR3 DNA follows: TGTGCCAGCAGAAATGGCGGGGGGAGCTCCTACAATGAGCAGTTCTTC.

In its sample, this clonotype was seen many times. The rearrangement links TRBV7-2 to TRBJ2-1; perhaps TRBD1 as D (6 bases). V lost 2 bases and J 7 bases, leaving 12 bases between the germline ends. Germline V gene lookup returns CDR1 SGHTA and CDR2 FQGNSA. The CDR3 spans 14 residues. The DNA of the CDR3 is TGTGCCAGCAGCTTACAGGCAGGGGCAAATGAGCAGTTCTTC. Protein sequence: CASSLQAGANEQFF.

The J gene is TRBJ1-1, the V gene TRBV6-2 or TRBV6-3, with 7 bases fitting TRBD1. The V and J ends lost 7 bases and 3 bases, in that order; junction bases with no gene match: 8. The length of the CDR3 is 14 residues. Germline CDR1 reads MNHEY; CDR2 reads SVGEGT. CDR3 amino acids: CASTASTGHTEAFF. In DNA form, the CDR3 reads TGTGCCAGCACGGCATCGACAGGGCACACTGAAGCTTTCTTT.

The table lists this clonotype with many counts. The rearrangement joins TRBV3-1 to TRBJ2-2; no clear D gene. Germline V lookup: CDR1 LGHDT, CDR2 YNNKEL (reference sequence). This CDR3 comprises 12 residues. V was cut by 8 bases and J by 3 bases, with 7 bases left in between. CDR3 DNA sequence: TGTGCCAGCCGACCCCACACCGGGGAGCTGTTTTTT. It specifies CASRPHTGELFF. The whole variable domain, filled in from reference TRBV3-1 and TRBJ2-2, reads DTAVSQTPKYLVTQMGNDKSIKCEQNLGHDTMYWYKQDSKKFLKIMFSYNNKELIINETVPNRFSPKSPDKAHLNLHINSLELGDSAVYFCASRPHTGELFFGEGSRLTVL.

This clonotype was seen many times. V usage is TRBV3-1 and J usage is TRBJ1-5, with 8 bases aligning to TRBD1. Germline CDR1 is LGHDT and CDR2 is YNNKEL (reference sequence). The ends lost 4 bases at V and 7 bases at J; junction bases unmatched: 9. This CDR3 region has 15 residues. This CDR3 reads CASSRTTGENQPQHF. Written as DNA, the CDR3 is TGTGCCAGCAGCCGCACGACAGGGGAGAACCAGCCCCAGCATTTT.

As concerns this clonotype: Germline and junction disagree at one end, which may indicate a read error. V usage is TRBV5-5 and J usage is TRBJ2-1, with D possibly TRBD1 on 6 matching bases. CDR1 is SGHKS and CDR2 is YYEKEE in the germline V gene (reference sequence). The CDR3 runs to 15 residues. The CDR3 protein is CVSSSGTWGINEQFF. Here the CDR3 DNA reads TGTGTCAGCAGCTCCGGGACATGGGGCATTAATGAGCAGTTCTTC.

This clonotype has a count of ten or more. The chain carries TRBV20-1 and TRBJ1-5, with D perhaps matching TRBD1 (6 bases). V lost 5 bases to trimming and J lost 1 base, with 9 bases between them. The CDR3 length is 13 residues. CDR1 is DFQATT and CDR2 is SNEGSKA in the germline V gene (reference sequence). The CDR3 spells CSAVQGSNQPQHF. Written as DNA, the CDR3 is TGCAGTGCTGTGCAGGGGAGCAATCAGCCCCAGCATTTT.

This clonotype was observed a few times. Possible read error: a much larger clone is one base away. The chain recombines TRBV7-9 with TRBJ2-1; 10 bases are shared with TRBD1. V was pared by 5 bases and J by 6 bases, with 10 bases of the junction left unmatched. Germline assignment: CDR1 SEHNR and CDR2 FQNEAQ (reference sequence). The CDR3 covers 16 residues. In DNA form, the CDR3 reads TGTGCCAGCAGCCCTCACGGGACAGGGGCTCCCAATGAGCAGTTCTTC. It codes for CASSPHGTGAPNEQFF.

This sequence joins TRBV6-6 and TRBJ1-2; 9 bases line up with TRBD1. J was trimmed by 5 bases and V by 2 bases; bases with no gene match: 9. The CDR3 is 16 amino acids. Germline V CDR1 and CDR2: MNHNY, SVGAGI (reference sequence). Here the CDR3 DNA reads TGTGCCAGCAGTTACCCGGGGACAGGGCTAGGGTATGGCTACACCTTC. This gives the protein CASSYPGTGLGYGYTF.

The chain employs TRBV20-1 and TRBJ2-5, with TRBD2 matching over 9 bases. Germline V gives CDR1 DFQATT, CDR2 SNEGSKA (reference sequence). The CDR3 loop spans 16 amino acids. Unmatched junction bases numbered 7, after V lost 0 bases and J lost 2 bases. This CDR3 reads CSARDLLAGLQETQYF. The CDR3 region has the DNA TGCAGTGCTAGAGATCTGCTAGCGGGGCTACAAGAGACCCAGTACTTC.

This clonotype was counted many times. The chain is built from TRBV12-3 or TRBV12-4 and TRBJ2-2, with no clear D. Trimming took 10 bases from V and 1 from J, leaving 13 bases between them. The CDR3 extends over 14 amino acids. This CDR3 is CATTAGKNTGELFF. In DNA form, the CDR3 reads TGTGCCACCACGGCCGGCAAGAACACCGGGGAGCTGTTTTTT.

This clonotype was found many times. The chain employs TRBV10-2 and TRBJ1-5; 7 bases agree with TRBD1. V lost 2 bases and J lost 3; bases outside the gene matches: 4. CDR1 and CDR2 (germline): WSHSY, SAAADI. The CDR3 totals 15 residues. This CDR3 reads CASSEAGQYNQPQHF. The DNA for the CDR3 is TGCGCCAGCAGTGAGGCGGGACAGTACAATCAGCCCCAGCATTTT.

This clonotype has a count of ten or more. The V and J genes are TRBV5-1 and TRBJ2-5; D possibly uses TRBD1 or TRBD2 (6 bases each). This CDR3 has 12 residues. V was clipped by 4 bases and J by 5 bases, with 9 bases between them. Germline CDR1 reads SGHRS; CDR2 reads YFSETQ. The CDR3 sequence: CASSRGRETQYF. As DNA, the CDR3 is TGCGCCAGCAGCCGGGGGCGCGAGACCCAGTACTTC. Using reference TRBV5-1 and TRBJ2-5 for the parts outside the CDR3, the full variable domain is KAGVTQTPRYLIKTRGQQVTLSCSPISGHRSVSWYQQTPGQGLQFLFEYFSETQRNKGNFPGRFSGRQFSNSRSEMNVSTLELGDSALYLCASSRGRETQYFGPGTRLLVL.

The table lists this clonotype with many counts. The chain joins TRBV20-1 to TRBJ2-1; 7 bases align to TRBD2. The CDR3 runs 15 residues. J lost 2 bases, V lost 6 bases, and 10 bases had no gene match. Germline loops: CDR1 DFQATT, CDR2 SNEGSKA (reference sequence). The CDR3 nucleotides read TGCAGTGCCGCCGTGTGGGGGGGACCCTACAATGAGCAGTTCTTC. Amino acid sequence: CSAAVWGGPYNEQFF.

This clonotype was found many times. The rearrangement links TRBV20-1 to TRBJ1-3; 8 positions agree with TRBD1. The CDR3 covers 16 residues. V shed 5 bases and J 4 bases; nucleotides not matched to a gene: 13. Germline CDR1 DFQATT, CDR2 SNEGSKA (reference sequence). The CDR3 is CSAQGAPGKPGNTIYF. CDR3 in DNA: TGCAGTGCTCAGGGGGCCCCAGGGAAACCCGGAAACACCATATATTTT.

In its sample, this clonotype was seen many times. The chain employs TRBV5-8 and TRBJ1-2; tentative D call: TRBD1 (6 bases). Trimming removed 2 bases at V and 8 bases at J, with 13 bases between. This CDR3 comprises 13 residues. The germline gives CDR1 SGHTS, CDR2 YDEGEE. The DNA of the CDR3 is TGTGCCAGCAGCTTCAGGGGTGGAATGGGCTACACCTTC. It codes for CASSFRGGMGYTF.

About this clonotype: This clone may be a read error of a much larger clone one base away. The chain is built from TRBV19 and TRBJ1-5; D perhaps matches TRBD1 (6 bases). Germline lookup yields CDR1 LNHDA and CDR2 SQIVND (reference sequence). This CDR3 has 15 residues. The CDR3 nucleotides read TGTGCCAGTACCCCCTTTTACCAGGGGAATCAGCACCAGCATTTT. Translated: CASTPFYQGNQHQHF. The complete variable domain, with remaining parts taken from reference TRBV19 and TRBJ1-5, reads DGGITQSPKYLFRKEGQNVTLSCEQNLNHDAMYWYRQDPGQGLRLIYYSQIVNDFQKGDIAEGYSVSREKKESFPLTVTSAQKNPTAFYLCASTPFYQGNQHQHFGDGTRLSIL.

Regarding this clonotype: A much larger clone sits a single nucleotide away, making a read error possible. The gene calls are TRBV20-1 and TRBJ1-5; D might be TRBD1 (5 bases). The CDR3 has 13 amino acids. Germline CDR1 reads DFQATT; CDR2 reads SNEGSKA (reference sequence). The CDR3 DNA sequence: TGCAGTGCCCGCAGGGCAGTCCCTCAGCACCAGCATTTT. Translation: CSARRAVPQHQHF.

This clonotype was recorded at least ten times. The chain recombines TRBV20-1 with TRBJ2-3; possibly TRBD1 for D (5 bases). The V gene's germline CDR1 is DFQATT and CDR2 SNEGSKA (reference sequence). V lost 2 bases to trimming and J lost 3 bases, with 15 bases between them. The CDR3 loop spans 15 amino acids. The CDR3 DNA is TGCAGTGCTAGAAAGGTGGGGCTTCGTACAGATACGCAGTATTTT. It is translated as CSARKVGLRTDTQYF.

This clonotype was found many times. CDR3 amino acids: CASSYGQLDLNSPLHF. CDR3 DNA sequence: TGTGCCAGCAGTTACGGACAGTTAGACCTTAATTCACCCCTCCACTTT. J is TRBJ1-6 and V is TRBV6-5; tentative D call: TRBD1 (6 bases). V lost 2 bases and J lost 6, with 14 bases in between. The germline V gene has CDR1 MNHEY and CDR2 SVGAGI. The length of the CDR3 is 16 residues.

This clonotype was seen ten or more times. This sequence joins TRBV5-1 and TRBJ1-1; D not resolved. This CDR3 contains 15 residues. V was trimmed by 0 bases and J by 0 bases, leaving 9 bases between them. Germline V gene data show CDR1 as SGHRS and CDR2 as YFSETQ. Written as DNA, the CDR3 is TGCGCCAGCAGCTTGGATCAGAGATTGAACACTGAAGCTTTCTTT. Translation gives CASSLDQRLNTEAFF.